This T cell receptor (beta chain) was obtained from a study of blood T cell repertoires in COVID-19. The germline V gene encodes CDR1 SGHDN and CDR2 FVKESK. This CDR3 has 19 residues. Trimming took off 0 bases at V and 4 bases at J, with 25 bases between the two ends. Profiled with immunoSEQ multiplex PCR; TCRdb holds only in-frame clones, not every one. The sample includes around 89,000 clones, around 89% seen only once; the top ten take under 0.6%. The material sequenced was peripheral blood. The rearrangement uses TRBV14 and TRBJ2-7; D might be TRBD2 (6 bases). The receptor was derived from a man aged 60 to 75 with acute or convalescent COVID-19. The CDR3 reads CASSQDSEREKLLAYEQYF. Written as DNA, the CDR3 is TGTGCCAGCAGCCAAGATTCGGAAAGGGAGAAGCTCCTAGCGTACGAGCAGTACTTC. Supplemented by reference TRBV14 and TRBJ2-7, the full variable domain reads EAGVTQFPSHSVIEKGQTVTLRCDPISGHDNLYWYRRVMGKEIKFLLHFVKESKQDESGMPNNRFLAERTGGTYSTLKVQPAELEDSGVYFCASSQDSEREKLLAYEQYFGPGTRLTVT.